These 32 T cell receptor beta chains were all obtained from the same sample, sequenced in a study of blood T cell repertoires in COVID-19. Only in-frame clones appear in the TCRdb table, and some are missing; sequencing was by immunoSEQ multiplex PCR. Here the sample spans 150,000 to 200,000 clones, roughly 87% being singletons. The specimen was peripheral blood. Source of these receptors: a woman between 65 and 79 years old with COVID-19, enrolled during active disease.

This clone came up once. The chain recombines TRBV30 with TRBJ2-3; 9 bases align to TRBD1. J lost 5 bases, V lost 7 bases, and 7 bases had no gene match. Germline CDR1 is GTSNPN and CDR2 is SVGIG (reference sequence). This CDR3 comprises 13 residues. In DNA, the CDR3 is TGTGCCTTATGGGACAGGGCGAAAGATACGCAGTATTTT. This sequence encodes CALWDRAKDTQYF.

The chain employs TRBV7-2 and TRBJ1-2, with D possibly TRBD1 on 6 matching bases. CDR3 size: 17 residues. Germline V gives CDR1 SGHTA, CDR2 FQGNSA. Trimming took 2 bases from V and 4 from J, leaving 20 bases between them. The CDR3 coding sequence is TGTGCCAGCAGCTTACTGTCCCCGCAGGGGATCGGCTATGGCTACACCTTC. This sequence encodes CASSLLSPQGIGYGYTF.

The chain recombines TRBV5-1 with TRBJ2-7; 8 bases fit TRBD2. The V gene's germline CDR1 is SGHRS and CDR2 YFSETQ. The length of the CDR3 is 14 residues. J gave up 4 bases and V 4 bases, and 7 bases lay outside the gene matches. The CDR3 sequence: CASSREGRQYEQYF. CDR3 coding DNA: TGCGCCAGCAGCCGGGAGGGTAGGCAGTACGAGCAGTACTTC.

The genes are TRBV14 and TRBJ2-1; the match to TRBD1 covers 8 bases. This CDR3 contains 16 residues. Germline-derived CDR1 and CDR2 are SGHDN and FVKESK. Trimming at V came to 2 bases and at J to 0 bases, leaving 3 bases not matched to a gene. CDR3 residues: CASSQITGGSYNEQFF. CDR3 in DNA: TGTGCCAGCAGCCAAATAACAGGGGGCTCCTACAATGAGCAGTTCTTC.

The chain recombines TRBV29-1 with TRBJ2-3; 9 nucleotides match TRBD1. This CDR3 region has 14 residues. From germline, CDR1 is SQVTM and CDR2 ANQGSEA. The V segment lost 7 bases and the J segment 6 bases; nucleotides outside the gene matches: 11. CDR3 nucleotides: TGCAGCGCCTCCGGACAGGGGTTTAGGGATACGCAGTATTTT. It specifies CSASGQGFRDTQYF.

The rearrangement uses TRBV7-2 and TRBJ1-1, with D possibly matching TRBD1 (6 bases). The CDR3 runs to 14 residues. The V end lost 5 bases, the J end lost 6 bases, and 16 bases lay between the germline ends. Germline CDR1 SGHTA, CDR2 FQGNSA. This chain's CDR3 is CASSPRGNRAEAFF. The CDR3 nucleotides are TGTGCCAGCAGCCCCAGGGGAAATAGGGCTGAAGCTTTCTTT.

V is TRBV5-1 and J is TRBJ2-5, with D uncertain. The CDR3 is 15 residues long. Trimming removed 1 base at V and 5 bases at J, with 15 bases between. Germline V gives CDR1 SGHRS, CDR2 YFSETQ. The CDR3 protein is CASSLFIGAGETQYF. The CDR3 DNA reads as TGCGCCAGCAGCTTGTTTATCGGAGCCGGGGAGACCCAGTACTTC.

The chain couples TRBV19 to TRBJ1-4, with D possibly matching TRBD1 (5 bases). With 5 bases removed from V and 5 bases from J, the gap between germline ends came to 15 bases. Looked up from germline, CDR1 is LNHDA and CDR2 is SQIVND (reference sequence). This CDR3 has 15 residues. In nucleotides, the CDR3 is TGTGCCAGTAGTGGGCAGGGCTCGAAAAATGAAAAACTGTTTTTT. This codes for CASSGQGSKNEKLFF.

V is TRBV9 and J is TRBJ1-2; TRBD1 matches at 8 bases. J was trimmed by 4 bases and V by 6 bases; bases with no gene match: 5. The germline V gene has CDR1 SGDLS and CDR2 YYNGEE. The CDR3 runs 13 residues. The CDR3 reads CASTTGVGYGYTF. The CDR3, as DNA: TGTGCCAGCACGACAGGGGTCGGCTATGGCTACACCTTC.

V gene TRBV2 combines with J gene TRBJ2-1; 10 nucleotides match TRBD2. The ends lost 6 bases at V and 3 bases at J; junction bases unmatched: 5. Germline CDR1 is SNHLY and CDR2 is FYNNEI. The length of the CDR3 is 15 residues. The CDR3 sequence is CASRSLAGLYNEQFF. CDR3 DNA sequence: TGTGCCAGCAGATCACTAGCGGGGCTCTACAATGAGCAGTTCTTC.

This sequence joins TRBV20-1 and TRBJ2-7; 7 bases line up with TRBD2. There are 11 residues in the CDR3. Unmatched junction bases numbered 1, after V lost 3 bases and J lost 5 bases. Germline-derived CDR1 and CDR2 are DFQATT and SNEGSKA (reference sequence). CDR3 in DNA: TGCAGTGCTAGGGCGGGGGACGAGCAGTACTTC. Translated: CSARAGDEQYF.

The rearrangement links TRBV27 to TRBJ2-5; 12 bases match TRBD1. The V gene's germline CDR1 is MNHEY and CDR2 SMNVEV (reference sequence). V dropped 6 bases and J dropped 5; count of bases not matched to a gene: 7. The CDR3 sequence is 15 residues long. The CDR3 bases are TGTGCCAGCAGCCCTGGGACAGGGGGCGAGGAGACCCAGTACTTC. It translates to CASSPGTGGEETQYF.

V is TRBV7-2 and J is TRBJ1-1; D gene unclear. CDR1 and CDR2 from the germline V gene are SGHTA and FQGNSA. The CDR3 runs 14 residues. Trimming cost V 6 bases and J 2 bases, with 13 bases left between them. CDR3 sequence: CASSLSSGNTEAFF. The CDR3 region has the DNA TGTGCCAGCAGTTTATCCAGCGGCAACACTGAAGCTTTCTTT.

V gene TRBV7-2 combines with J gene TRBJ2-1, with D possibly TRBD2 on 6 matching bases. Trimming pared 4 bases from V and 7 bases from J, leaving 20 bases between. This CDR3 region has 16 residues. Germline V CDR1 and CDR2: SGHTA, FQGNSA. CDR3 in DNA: TGTGCCAGCAGCTCCACCCGGGACTCCATGTGGAATGAGCAGTTCTTC. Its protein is CASSSTRDSMWNEQFF.

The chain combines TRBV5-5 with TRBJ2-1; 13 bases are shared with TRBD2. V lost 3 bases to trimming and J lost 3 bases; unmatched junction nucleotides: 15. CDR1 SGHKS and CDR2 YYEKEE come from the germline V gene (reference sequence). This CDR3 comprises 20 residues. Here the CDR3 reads CASSSPLGGLAGVRYNEQFF. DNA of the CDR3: TGTGCCAGCAGCTCCCCATTAGGTGGACTAGCGGGAGTCCGCTACAATGAGCAGTTCTTC.

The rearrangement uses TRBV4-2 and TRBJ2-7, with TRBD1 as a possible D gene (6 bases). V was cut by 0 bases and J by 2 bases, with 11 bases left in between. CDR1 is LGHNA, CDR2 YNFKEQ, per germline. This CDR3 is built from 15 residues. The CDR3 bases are TGTGCCAGCAGCCAAGATCCCGGGACAACCTACGAGCAGTACTTC. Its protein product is CASSQDPGTTYEQYF.

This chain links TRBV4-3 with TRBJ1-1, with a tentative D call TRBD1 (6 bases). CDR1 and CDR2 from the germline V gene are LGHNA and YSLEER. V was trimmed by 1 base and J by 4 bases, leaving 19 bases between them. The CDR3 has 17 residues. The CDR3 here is CASSQVGAGEWGTEAFF. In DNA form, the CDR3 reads TGCGCCAGCAGCCAAGTTGGAGCAGGGGAGTGGGGCACTGAAGCTTTCTTT.

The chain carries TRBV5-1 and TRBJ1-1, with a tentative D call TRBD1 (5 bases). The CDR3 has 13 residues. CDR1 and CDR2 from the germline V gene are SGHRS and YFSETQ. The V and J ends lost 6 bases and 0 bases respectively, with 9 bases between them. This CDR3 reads CASTLGVNTEAFF. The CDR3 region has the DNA TGCGCCAGCACGCTAGGGGTGAACACTGAAGCTTTCTTT.

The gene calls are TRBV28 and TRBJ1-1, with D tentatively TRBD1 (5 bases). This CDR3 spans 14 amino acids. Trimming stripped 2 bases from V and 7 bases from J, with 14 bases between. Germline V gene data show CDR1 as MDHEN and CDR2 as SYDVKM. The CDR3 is CASSLGLGGFEAFF. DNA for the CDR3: TGTGCCAGCAGTTTAGGTCTGGGGGGGTTTGAAGCTTTCTTT.

The DNA for the CDR3 is TGTGCCAGCAGTTTACAGGGGACCGGGACTTACAATGAGCAGTTCTTC. Its translation is CASSLQGTGTYNEQFF. The rearrangement joins TRBV2 to TRBJ2-1, with a weak D call TRBD1 (7 bases). Germline CDR1 reads SNHLY; CDR2 reads FYNNEI. The CDR3 is made up of 16 amino acids. V lost 5 bases and J 4 bases, leaving 18 bases between the germline ends. Full variable domain (remainder filled in from reference TRBV2 and TRBJ2-1): EPEVTQTPSHQVTQMGQEVILRCVPISNHLYFYWYRQILGQKVEFLVSFYNNEISEKSEIFDDQFSVERPDGSNFTLKIRSTKLEDSAMYFCASSLQGTGTYNEQFFGPGTRLTVL.

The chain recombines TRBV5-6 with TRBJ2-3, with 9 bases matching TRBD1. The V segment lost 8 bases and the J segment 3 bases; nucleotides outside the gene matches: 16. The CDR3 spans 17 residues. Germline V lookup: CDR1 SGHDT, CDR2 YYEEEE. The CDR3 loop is CASTSITWDRVTDTQYF. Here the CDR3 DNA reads TGTGCCAGTACCTCGATAACTTGGGACAGGGTAACAGATACGCAGTATTTT.

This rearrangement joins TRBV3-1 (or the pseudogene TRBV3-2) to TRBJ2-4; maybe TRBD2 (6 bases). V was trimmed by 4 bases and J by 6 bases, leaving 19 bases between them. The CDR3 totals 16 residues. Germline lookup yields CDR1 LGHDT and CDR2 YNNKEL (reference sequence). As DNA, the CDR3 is TGTGCCAGCAGCCCCCTAGTGGGTGGAGGGCGAAACATTCAGTACTTC. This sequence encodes CASSPLVGGGRNIQYF.

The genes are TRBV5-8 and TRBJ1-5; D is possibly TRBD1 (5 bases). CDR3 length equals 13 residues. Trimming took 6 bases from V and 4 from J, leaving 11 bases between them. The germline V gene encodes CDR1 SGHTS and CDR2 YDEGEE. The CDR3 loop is CASNRQSNQPQHF. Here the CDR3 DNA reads TGTGCCAGCAACCGACAGAGTAATCAGCCCCAGCATTTT.

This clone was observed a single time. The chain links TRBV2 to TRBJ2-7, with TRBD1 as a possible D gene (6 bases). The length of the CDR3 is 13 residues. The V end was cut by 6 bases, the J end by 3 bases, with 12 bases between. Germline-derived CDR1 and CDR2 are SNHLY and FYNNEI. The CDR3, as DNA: TGTGCCAGCAGAGATGACAGGCTCTACGAGCAGTACTTC. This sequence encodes CASRDDRLYEQYF.

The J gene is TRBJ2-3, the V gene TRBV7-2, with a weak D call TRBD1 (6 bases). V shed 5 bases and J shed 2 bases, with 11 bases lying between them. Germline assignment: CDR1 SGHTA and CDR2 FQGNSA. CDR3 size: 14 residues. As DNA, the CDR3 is TGTGCCAGCAGCCCGGGACACCTCACAGATACGCAGTATTTT. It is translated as CASSPGHLTDTQYF.

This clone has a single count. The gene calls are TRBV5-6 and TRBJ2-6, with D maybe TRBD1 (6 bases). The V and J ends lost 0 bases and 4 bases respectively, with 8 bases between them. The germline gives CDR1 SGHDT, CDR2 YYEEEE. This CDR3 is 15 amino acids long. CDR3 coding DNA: TGTGCCAGCAGCTTGGGGGGGCCGGGGGCCAACGTCCTGACTTTC. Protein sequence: CASSLGGPGANVLTF.

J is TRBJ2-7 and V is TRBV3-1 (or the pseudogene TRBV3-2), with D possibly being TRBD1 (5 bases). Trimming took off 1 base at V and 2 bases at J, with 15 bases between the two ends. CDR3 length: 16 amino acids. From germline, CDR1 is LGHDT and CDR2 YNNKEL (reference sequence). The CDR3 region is CASSQGFGAPPYEQYF. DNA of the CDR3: TGTGCCAGCAGCCAAGGGTTTGGGGCGCCTCCCTACGAGCAGTACTTC.

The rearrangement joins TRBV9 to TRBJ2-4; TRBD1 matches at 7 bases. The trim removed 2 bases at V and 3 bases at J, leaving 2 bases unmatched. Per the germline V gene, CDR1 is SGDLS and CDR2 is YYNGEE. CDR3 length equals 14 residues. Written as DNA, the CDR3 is TGTGCCAGCAGCGTTACAGGGGACAAAAACATTCAGTACTTC. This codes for CASSVTGDKNIQYF.

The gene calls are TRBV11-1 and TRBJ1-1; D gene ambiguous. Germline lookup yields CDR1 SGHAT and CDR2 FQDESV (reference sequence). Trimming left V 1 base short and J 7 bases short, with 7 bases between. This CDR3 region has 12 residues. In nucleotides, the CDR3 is TGTGCCAGCAGCTTAGTAGGAGATGAAGCTTTCTTT. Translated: CASSLVGDEAFF.

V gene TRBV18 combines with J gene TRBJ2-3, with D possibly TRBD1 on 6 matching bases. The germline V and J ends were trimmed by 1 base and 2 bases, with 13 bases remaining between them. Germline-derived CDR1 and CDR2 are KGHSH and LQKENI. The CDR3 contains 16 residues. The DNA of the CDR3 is TGTGCCAGCTCACCACAAGCGGACAGATTCACAGATACGCAGTATTTT. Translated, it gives CASSPQADRFTDTQYF.

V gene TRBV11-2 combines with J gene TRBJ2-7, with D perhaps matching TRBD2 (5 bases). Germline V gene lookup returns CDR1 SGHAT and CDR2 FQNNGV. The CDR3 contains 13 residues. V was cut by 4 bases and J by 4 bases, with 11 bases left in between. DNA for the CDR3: TGTGCCAGCAGCTCCCGAACTAGTTACGAGCAGTACTTC. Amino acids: CASSSRTSYEQYF.

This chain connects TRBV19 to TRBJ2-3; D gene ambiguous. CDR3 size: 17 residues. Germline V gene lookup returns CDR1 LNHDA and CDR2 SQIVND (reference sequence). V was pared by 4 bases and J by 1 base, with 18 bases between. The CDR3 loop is CASSTLYLSSRTDTQYF. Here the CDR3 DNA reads TGTGCCAGTAGTACCCTCTACCTAAGCTCCCGCACAGATACGCAGTATTTT.